The text below deals with one T cell receptor beta chain. Its antigen remains unknown. Amplification of TCR beta used genomic DNA extracted from peripheral blood. The data belong to a study of T cell repertoires in aging, cancer and after chemotherapy. About the research overall: Clear clonal overlap appeared across healthy donor samples taken over several months to years. Overall study results and limits: In healthy donors, age-related TCR diversity loss mainly reflected lost richness. Across the chemotherapy interval, each cancer cohort showed higher median generation probability, suggesting thymic rebound. Untreated cancer patients had significantly lower blood TCR diversity than age-matched healthy donors.

A mixed TRB-A/B primer pool amplified rearranged TRB by multiplex touch-down PCR. TCRdb re-analysed the multiplex PCR reads in MiXCR, keeping a single row per CDR3 protein. The sample comprises under 9,500 distinct CDR3 sequences, roughly 53% of which are singletons, and 20% rests with the top ten. Trimming removed 0 bases at V and 5 bases at J, with 6 bases between. Germline assignment: CDR1 MNHEY and CDR2 SVGAGI. The CDR3 totals 13 residues. The chain combines TRBV6-5 with TRBJ2-3; D call uncertain. The sequencing sample was made of blood. The sequence was collected from a human donor in good health. DNA for the CDR3: TGTGCCAGCAGTTACTCCAGGATAGATACGCAGTATTTT. Protein sequence: CASSYSRIDTQYF.